Listed below are T cell receptor beta chains from one sample, sequenced in a study of T cell changes during pregnancy in multiple sclerosis. Profiling relied on immunoSEQ multiplex PCR, and the TCRdb table lists in-frame clones only, not all of them. Here the sample spans roughly 72,000 clones, approximately 95% being singletons. Sequencing was performed on CD4+ T cells from peripheral blood mononuclear cells, taken after pregnancy. The receptor set was obtained from a female donor with multiple sclerosis, enrolled in a pregnancy study. Each CDR3 is given with its conserved first and last residue. Each record gives: D gene, clone size, V gene, J gene, CDR3 length, CDR3 protein, CDR3 DNA. The D gene is left open where the match is weak. Size values are once, few and many counts, or a class for expanded clones, and some rows have none.

>.|.|TRBV11-2|TRBJ1-2|12
CASADRPYGYTF
TGTGCCAGCGCGGACAGACCTTATGGCTACACCTTC
>TRBD1|.|TRBV2|TRBJ1-5|15
CASSEGGQAGQPQHF
TGTGCCAGCAGTGAAGGAGGACAGGCAGGGCAGCCCCAGCATTTT
>TRBD2|.|TRBV27|TRBJ2-2|16
CASSSGLAGGIGELFF
TGTGCCAGCAGTTCGGGACTAGCGGGAGGAATCGGGGAGCTGTTTTTT
>TRBD2|.|TRBV28|TRBJ2-3|19
CASSTVAGGPVISTDTQYF
TGTGCCAGCTCGACTGTAGCGGGAGGGCCGGTCATAAGCACAGATACGCAGTATTTT
>TRBD1|.|TRBV11-2|TRBJ1-3|15
CASSLVPGGRNTIYF
TGTGCCAGCAGCTTAGTTCCAGGGGGACGAAACACCATATATTTT
>.|.|TRBV28|TRBJ1-2|13
CASSNPLPTDYTF
TGTGCCAGCAGTAACCCCCTTCCGACAGACTACACCTTC
>.|.|TRBV28|TRBJ2-7|13
CASSFARLYEQYF
TGTGCCAGCAGTTTTGCGCGACTCTACGAGCAGTACTTC
>.|.|TRBV18|TRBJ1-3|14
CASSPLSSGNTIYF
TGTGCCAGCTCACCTTTGAGCTCTGGAAACACCATATATTTT
>.|.|TRBV6-5|TRBJ2-5|15
CASSYVRQGQETQYF
TGTGCCAGCAGTTACGTCCGGCAGGGACAAGAGACCCAGTACTTC
>.|.|TRBV19|TRBJ1-3|16
CASSHRVPLSGNTIYF
TGTGCCAGTAGTCACAGGGTTCCCCTCTCTGGAAACACCATATATTTT
>.|.|TRBV28|TRBJ2-7|11
CASSPLYEQYF
TGTGCCAGCAGCCCCCTCTACGAGCAGTACTTC
>TRBD2|.|TRBV11-2|TRBJ2-5|15
CASSLGDYNTETQYF
TGTGCCAGCAGCTTAGGGGACTATAATACGGAGACCCAGTACTTC
>TRBD1|.|TRBV18|TRBJ2-7|15
CASSPTGGASYEQYF
TGTGCCAGCTCACCGACAGGGGGCGCATCCTACGAGCAGTACTTC
>TRBD2|.|TRBV4-1|TRBJ2-3|15
CASSPGLAGVDTQYF
TGCGCCAGCAGCCCGGGACTAGCGGGAGTAGATACGCAGTATTTT
>TRBD1|.|TRBV14|TRBJ1-5|17
CARVTGARLLGNQPQHF
TGTGCCAGGGTTACAGGGGCTAGACTTCTTGGCAATCAGCCCCAGCATTTT
>.|.|TRBV9|TRBJ2-7|14
CASSTGTLDYEQYF
TGTGCCAGCAGCACCGGGACATTGGACTACGAGCAGTACTTC
>TRBD2|.|TRBV9|TRBJ2-3|16
CASSVVSSGSQNTQYF
TGTGCCAGCAGCGTAGTTTCTAGCGGGAGTCAAAATACGCAGTATTTT
>.|once|TRBV19|TRBJ2-2|14
CASREAGNTGELFF
TGTGCCAGTAGAGAAGCGGGGAACACCGGGGAGCTGTTTTTT
>TRBD1|.|TRBV29-1|TRBJ1-5|14
CSVGQGEFNQPQHF
TGCAGCGTGGGACAGGGGGAGTTCAATCAGCCCCAGCATTTT
>TRBD1|.|TRBV12-5|TRBJ2-1|12
CASGLPRGSPFF
TGTGCTAGTGGTTTGCCCAGGGGGTCCCCGTTCTTC
>TRBD2|.|TRBV6-5|TRBJ2-3|15
CASSQTSGSTDTQYF
TGTGCCAGCAGCCAGACTAGCGGCAGCACAGATACGCAGTATTTT
>.|.|TRBV28|TRBJ1-2|20
CASSFLLRVEKDIYNYGYTF
TGTGCCAGCAGTTTTCTCCTTCGCGTCGAGAAGGACATCTATAACTATGGCTACACCTTC
>.|.|TRBV30|TRBJ1-1|15
CAWSVPDTWNTEAFF
TGTGCCTGGAGTGTACCCGACACCTGGAACACTGAAGCTTTCTTT
>.|few|TRBV6-1|TRBJ1-1|13
CASSGQLNTEAFF
TGTGCCAGCAGTGGCCAGTTGAACACTGAAGCTTTCTTT
>.|.|TRBV5-4|TRBJ2-7|15
CASSLDRSGSYEQYF
TGTGCCAGCAGCTTGGATAGGAGCGGTTCCTACGAGCAGTACTTC
>.|.|TRBV5-1|TRBJ2-4|12
CASTGSGNIQYF
TGCGCCAGTACAGGTTCGGGTAACATTCAGTACTTC
>.|.|TRBV4-3|TRBJ2-7|16
CASSQDVSGRSYEQYF
TGCGCCAGCAGCCAAGATGTGAGCGGTCGTTCCTACGAGCAGTACTTC
>TRBD1|once|TRBV5-4|TRBJ2-1|15
CASSLVGQGHNEQFF
TGTGCCAGCAGCTTGGTGGGACAGGGACACAATGAGCAGTTCTTC
>TRBD2|.|TRBV5-1|TRBJ2-3|17
CASSLGLAGVGTDTQYF
TGCGCCAGCAGCTTGGGACTAGCGGGAGTTGGCACAGATACGCAGTATTTT
>TRBD1|.|TRBV7-2|TRBJ2-3|14
CASSPGQGTDTQYF
TGTGCCAGCAGCCCGGGACAGGGCACAGATACGCAGTATTTT
>TRBD2|.|TRBV5-1|TRBJ2-7|16
CASSLAGLAASSEQYF
TGCGCCAGCAGCTTGGCGGGACTAGCGGCCTCGAGTGAGCAGTACTTC
>.|once|TRBV6-5|TRBJ1-5|13
CASSRGGGQPQHF
TGTGCCAGCAGTAGAGGGGGTGGTCAGCCCCAGCATTTT
>.|.|TRBV6-5|TRBJ2-1|16
CASSYSRLAINNEQFF
TGTGCCAGCAGTTACAGTCGCCTAGCGATAAACAATGAGCAGTTCTTC
>TRBD2|.|TRBV5-1|TRBJ2-3|15
CASMKLAGSSDTQYF
TGCGCCAGCATGAAACTAGCGGGAAGCTCAGATACGCAGTATTTT
>TRBD2|.|TRBV5-1|TRBJ2-5|14
CASSLSGRVETQYF
TGCGCCAGCAGCTTGAGCGGGAGGGTCGAGACCCAGTACTTC
>TRBD1|.|TRBV5-1|TRBJ1-3|14
CASSGGTGGNTIYF
TGCGCCAGCAGCGGCGGGACAGGGGGAAACACCATATATTTT
>TRBD1|.|TRBV19|TRBJ2-1|15
CASRPTGYRYNEQFF
TGTGCCAGTAGACCGACAGGGTATCGTTACAATGAGCAGTTCTTC
>.|.|TRBV29-1|TRBJ1-1|13
CSVEDKSRTEAFF
TGCAGCGTTGAAGATAAGAGTCGGACTGAAGCTTTCTTT
>TRBD1|once|TRBV5-1|TRBJ2-7|18
CASSPSTGGGAGTYEQYF
TGCGCCAGCAGCCCCTCTACAGGGGGCGGTGCGGGAACCTACGAGCAGTACTTC
>.|.|TRBV29-1|TRBJ2-1|11
CSVGQGYEQFF
TGCAGCGTTGGGCAGGGGTATGAGCAGTTCTTC
>TRBD2|.|TRBV28|TRBJ2-1|15
CASRIAGPFHNEQFF
TGTGCCAGCAGGATAGCGGGACCCTTCCACAATGAGCAGTTCTTC
>TRBD2|once|TRBV27|TRBJ2-1|18
CASSLRGTSGRAYNEQFF
TGTGCCAGCAGTTTACGCGGGACTAGCGGGAGGGCCTACAATGAGCAGTTCTTC
>.|.|TRBV5-5|TRBJ2-2|13
CASSLIGTGELFF
TGTGCCAGCAGCTTGATCGGCACCGGGGAGCTGTTTTTT
>TRBD2|.|TRBV25-1|TRBJ2-5|13
CASRLAGGGTQYF
TGTGCCAGCAGACTAGCGGGCGGGGGGACCCAGTACTTC
>TRBD1|.|TRBV6-5|TRBJ1-2|13
CASTSGGRGGYTF
TGTGCCTCAACATCAGGGGGTCGGGGAGGCTACACCTTC
>TRBD2|.|TRBV5-1|TRBJ2-7|13
CASSLAGGSEQYF
TGCGCCAGCAGTCTCGCGGGAGGTAGCGAGCAGTACTTC
>TRBD1|.|TRBV18|TRBJ1-2|17
CASSPLGTGPANYGYTF
TGTGCCAGCTCACCACTAGGGACAGGTCCCGCTAACTATGGCTACACCTTC
>TRBD1|.|TRBV5-1|TRBJ2-7|16
CASSLRRDSGSYEQYF
TGCGCCAGCAGCCTTCGCCGGGACAGTGGCTCCTACGAGCAGTACTTC
>.|.|TRBV19|TRBJ1-5|15
CASSIRAGKGQPQHF
TGTGCCAGTAGTATCAGGGCTGGAAAGGGACAGCCCCAGCATTTT
>.|.|TRBV28|TRBJ1-4|20
CASSLSRPPFTRGRNEKLFF
TGTGCCAGCAGTTTATCTCGGCCGCCATTTACCCGGGGAAGGAATGAAAAACTGTTTTTT
>.|.|TRBV19|TRBJ2-5|13
CASSRTIQETQYF
TGTGCCAGTAGCCGGACAATACAAGAGACCCAGTACTTC
>TRBD2|.|TRBV29-1|TRBJ2-2|14
CSVSPTSGSGELFF
TGCAGCGTGTCTCCGACTAGCGGGAGCGGGGAGCTGTTTTTT
>.|once|TRBV27|TRBJ1-5|15
CASSLEGRVNQPQHF
TGTGCCAGCAGTTTGGAAGGGAGGGTCAATCAGCCCCAGCATTTT
>TRBD2|.|TRBV27|TRBJ2-1|15
CASSDLAGNYNEQFF
TGTGCCAGCAGTGATCTAGCGGGGAATTACAATGAGCAGTTCTTC
>TRBD1|.|TRBV19|TRBJ1-2|16
CASTTAGTGLYYGYTF
TGTGCCAGTACCACAGCCGGGACAGGGCTATACTATGGCTACACCTTC
>TRBD2|.|TRBV7-9|TRBJ2-2|17
CASIQRVAGGITGELFF
TGTGCCAGCATCCAACGGGTAGCGGGAGGCATCACCGGGGAGCTGTTTTTT